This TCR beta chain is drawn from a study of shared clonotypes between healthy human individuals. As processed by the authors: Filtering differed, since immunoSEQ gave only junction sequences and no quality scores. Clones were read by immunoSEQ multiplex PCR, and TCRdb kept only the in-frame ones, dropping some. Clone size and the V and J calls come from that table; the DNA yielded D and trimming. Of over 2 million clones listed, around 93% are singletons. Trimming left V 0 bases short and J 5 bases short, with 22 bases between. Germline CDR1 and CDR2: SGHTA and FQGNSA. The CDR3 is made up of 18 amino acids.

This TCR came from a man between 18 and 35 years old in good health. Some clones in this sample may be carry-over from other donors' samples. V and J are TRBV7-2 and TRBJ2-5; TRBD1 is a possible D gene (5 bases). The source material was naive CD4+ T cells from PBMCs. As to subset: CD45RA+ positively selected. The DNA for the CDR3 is TGTGCCAGCAGCTTAGCCGGTCCGGGCAGGCCAAACAGGGAGACCCAGTACTTC. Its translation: CASSLAGPGRPNRETQYF.